Listed below are T cell receptor beta chains from one sample, sequenced in a study of STAT3 mutations in large granular lymphocyte leukemia. Assay used: immunoSEQ multiplex PCR; TCRdb lists only in-frame clones, some missing. The table includes tens of thousands of clones, around 85% detected once. Sequencing was carried out using peripheral blood mononuclear cells. Receptors were obtained from a man aged 60 to 75 with T-cell large granular lymphocyte leukemia. Some clones in this sample may be carry-over from other donors' samples. Both conserved end residues are part of each CDR3. Fields, in order: J gene, D gene, clone size, V gene, CDR3 DNA, CDR3 protein. A D gene is named only where the DNA matches it firmly. The listing skips clone size in some rows; elsewhere it reads once, few, many or a size class.

J gene: TRBJ2-6
D gene: .
clone size: .
V gene: TRBV5-4
CDR3 DNA: TGTGCCAGCAGCTCCTCCTCGCAGTTCTCTGGGGCCAACGTCCTGACTTTC
CDR3 protein: CASSSSSQFSGANVLTF

J gene: TRBJ1-1
D gene: .
clone size: .
V gene: TRBV28
CDR3 DNA: TGTGCCAGCAGTCCGAGGGACACCACTACTGAAGCTTTCTTT
CDR3 protein: CASSPRDTTTEAFF

J gene: TRBJ1-2
D gene: .
clone size: .
V gene: TRBV28
CDR3 DNA: TGTGCCAGCAGGGAGGGCCCTAACTATGGCTACACCTTC
CDR3 protein: CASREGPNYGYTF

J gene: TRBJ1-1
D gene: TRBD1
clone size: .
V gene: TRBV5-1
CDR3 DNA: TGCGCCAGCAGCCCGACCGGGACAGGGGGCATGAACACTGAAGCTTTCTTT
CDR3 protein: CASSPTGTGGMNTEAFF

J gene: TRBJ2-2
D gene: .
clone size: .
V gene: TRBV29-1
CDR3 DNA: TGCAGCGTTGAAGTCGGGACGGCCTCGAACACCGGGGAGCTGTTTTTT
CDR3 protein: CSVEVGTASNTGELFF

J gene: TRBJ2-7
D gene: TRBD1
clone size: few
V gene: TRBV7-2
CDR3 DNA: TGTGCCAGCAGCTTGGTAGGACAGGGGGCCTACGAGCAGTACTTC
CDR3 protein: CASSLVGQGAYEQYF

J gene: TRBJ2-5
D gene: .
clone size: .
V gene: TRBV7-9
CDR3 DNA: TGTGCCAGCAGCTTTAACGCGGGAAGGAGGGAGACCCAGTACTTC
CDR3 protein: CASSFNAGRRETQYF

J gene: TRBJ2-7
D gene: TRBD2
clone size: .
V gene: TRBV5-1
CDR3 DNA: TGCGCCAGCAGCGCCGGGACTAGCGGAACCTACGAGCAGTACTTC
CDR3 protein: CASSAGTSGTYEQYF

J gene: TRBJ2-7
D gene: .
clone size: .
V gene: TRBV30
CDR3 DNA: TGTGCCTGGAGTGTAGCCAGGGGCGGGGGCGAGCAGTACTTC
CDR3 protein: CAWSVARGGGEQYF

J gene: TRBJ2-7
D gene: TRBD2
clone size: .
V gene: TRBV6-1
CDR3 DNA: TGTGCCAGCACTCCAGCGGGAGGCCCCTACGAGCAGTACTTC
CDR3 protein: CASTPAGGPYEQYF

J gene: TRBJ2-5
D gene: .
clone size: .
V gene: TRBV4-3
CDR3 DNA: TGCGCCAGCAGCCAAGATTTCCAGCTGGGGCAAGAGACCCAGTACTTC
CDR3 protein: CASSQDFQLGQETQYF

J gene: TRBJ2-7
D gene: .
clone size: .
V gene: TRBV28
CDR3 DNA: TGTGCCAGCACTCTAGCGTCAGCTGTCTACGAGCAGTACTTC
CDR3 protein: CASTLASAVYEQYF

J gene: TRBJ2-2
D gene: TRBD2
clone size: .
V gene: TRBV6-6
CDR3 DNA: TGTGCCAGCAAGGAAGCGGGAGGGCCCGGCGGGGAGCTGTTTTTT
CDR3 protein: CASKEAGGPGGELFF

J gene: TRBJ1-6
D gene: .
clone size: .
V gene: TRBV5-1
CDR3 DNA: TGCGCCAGCAGCTTGGGGGGAATTGTAGAATCACCCCTCCACTTT
CDR3 protein: CASSLGGIVESPLHF

J gene: TRBJ2-6
D gene: TRBD1
clone size: .
V gene: TRBV19
CDR3 DNA: TGTGCCAGTAGGCAGGGGGCCTCTGGGGCCAACGTCCTGACTTTC
CDR3 protein: CASRQGASGANVLTF

J gene: TRBJ1-2
D gene: .
clone size: once
V gene: TRBV5-1
CDR3 DNA: TGCGCCAGCAGCTTGAGTGTGGACCCAATTAACTATGGCTACACCTTC
CDR3 protein: CASSLSVDPINYGYTF

J gene: TRBJ1-3
D gene: .
clone size: .
V gene: TRBV5-1
CDR3 DNA: TGCGCCAGCAGCTTGGGACCCGGTAGTACCGTAACCTCTGGAAACACCATATATTTT
CDR3 protein: CASSLGPGSTVTSGNTIYF

J gene: TRBJ1-3
D gene: .
clone size: few
V gene: TRBV6-1
CDR3 DNA: TGTGCCAGCAGTGCCGGAGGGGGATACGGAAACACCATATATTTT
CDR3 protein: CASSAGGGYGNTIYF

J gene: TRBJ2-7
D gene: TRBD1
clone size: .
V gene: TRBV6-1
CDR3 DNA: TGTGCCAGCAGTGATCCCGGACAGGCGTCCTACGAGCAGTACTTC
CDR3 protein: CASSDPGQASYEQYF

J gene: TRBJ1-1
D gene: TRBD1
clone size: .
V gene: TRBV15
CDR3 DNA: TGTGCCACCAGCAGAGCATCCGGGACAGGGGGCACTGAAGCTTTCTTT
CDR3 protein: CATSRASGTGGTEAFF

J gene: TRBJ2-5
D gene: TRBD1
clone size: .
V gene: TRBV7-9
CDR3 DNA: TGTGCCAGCAGCTCCTCCGGGACAGGGCTCCAAGAGACCCAGTACTTC
CDR3 protein: CASSSSGTGLQETQYF

J gene: TRBJ2-3
D gene: .
clone size: .
V gene: TRBV5-4
CDR3 DNA: TGTGCCAGCAGCTTGTATCTAGGCACAGATACGCAGTATTTT
CDR3 protein: CASSLYLGTDTQYF

J gene: TRBJ1-2
D gene: .
clone size: .
V gene: TRBV6-5
CDR3 DNA: TGTGCCAGCAGACCGGGACCGCGCTATGGCTACACCTTC
CDR3 protein: CASRPGPRYGYTF

J gene: TRBJ2-1
D gene: TRBD2
clone size: .
V gene: TRBV4-2
CDR3 DNA: TGTGCCAGCAGCTTGACTAGCGGGAGTTACAATGAGCAGTTCTTC
CDR3 protein: CASSLTSGSYNEQFF

J gene: TRBJ2-3
D gene: .
clone size: .
V gene: TRBV7-7
CDR3 DNA: TGTGCTAGCAGCTTGGGTCCGAGCGCAGATACGCAGTATTTT
CDR3 protein: CASSLGPSADTQYF

J gene: TRBJ2-7
D gene: .
clone size: once
V gene: TRBV5-1
CDR3 DNA: TGCGCCAGCAGCTTGGGGGCCGGGACGGTCTCCTACGAGCAGTACTTC
CDR3 protein: CASSLGAGTVSYEQYF

J gene: TRBJ1-4
D gene: .
clone size: .
V gene: TRBV5-1
CDR3 DNA: TGCGCCAGCAGCTTGGAGGGGCCTAATGAAAAACTGTTTTTT
CDR3 protein: CASSLEGPNEKLFF